The T cell receptor beta chain under discussion was sequenced for a study of T cell repertoires in aging, cancer and after chemotherapy. The overall study: Six age groups, ranging from 30 or younger to 70 or older, included the donors. Roughly 9.3 million TCR reads made up the full dataset.

Amplification of TCR beta used genomic DNA extracted from peripheral blood. This clonotype appeared a few times. The target antigen is unknown. Points from the study as a whole: The repertoire data cannot show anything about immunological memory following chemotherapy.

TRB rearrangements spanning V, D and J were amplified using mixed TRB-A/B primers. In TCRdb, the multiplex PCR reads were re-called with MiXCR into one record per CDR3 protein. The sample carries 6,000 to 9,500 distinct CDR3 sequences, about 35% recorded once. Sequencing was carried out using blood. The sequence came from a human donor in good health.

The CDR3 protein is CASSIANDLAYEQYF. In DNA form, the CDR3 reads TGTGCCAGTAGTATAGCCAACGACCTAGCCTACGAGCAGTACTTC. V is TRBV19 and J is TRBJ2-7; D is undetermined. The CDR3 has 15 amino acids. Trimming took 1 base from V and 2 from J, leaving 12 bases between them. From germline, CDR1 is LNHDA and CDR2 SQIVND (reference sequence). The variable domain in full, with the rest retrieved from reference TRBV19 and TRBJ2-7, is DGGITQSPKYLFRKEGQNVTLSCEQNLNHDAMYWYRQDPGQGLRLIYYSQIVNDFQKGDIAEGYSVSREKKESFPLTVTSAQKNPTAFYLCASSIANDLAYEQYFGPGTRLTVT.